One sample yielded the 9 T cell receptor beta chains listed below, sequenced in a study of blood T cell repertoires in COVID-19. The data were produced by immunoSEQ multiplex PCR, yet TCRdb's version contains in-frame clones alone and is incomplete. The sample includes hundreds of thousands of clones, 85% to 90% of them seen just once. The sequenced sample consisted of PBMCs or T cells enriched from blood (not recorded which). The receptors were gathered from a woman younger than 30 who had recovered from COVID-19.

Here the CDR3 reads CASSYPGLAGAETQYF. CDR3 in DNA: TGTGCCAGCAGCTACCCAGGACTAGCGGGGGCAGAGACCCAGTACTTC. This chain joins TRBV7-2 and TRBJ2-5; 13 bases map to TRBD2. Germline CDR1 is SGHTA and CDR2 is FQGNSA. J lost 4 bases, V lost 4 bases, and 6 bases had no gene match. The CDR3 loop spans 16 amino acids.

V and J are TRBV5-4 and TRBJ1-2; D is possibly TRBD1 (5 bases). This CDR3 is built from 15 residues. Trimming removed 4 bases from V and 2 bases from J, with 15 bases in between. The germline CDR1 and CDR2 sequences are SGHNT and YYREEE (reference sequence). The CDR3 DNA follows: TGTGCCAGCAGCCGAGAAGGGGCAACCAACTATGGCTACACCTTC. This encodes CASSREGATNYGYTF.

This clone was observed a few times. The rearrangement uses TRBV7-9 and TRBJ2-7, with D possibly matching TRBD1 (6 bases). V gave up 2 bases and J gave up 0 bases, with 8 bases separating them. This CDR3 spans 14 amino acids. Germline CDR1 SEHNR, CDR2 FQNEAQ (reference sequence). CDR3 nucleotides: TGTGCCAGCAGCTTACAGGGGAACTCCTACGAGCAGTACTTC. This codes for CASSLQGNSYEQYF.

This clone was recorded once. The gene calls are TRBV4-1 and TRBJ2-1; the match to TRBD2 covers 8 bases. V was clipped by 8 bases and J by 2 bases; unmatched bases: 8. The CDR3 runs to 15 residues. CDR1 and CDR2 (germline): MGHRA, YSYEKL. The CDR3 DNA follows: TGCGCCAGCGAGCCGGGACTAGGAGCCTACAATGAGCAGTTCTTC. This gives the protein CASEPGLGAYNEQFF.

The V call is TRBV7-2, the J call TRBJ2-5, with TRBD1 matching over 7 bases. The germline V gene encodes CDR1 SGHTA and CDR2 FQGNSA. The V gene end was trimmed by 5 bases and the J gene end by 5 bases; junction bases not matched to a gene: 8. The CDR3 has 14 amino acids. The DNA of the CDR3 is TGTGCCAGCAGCCAAAACAGGGGCGGGGAGACCCAGTACTTC. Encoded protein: CASSQNRGGETQYF.

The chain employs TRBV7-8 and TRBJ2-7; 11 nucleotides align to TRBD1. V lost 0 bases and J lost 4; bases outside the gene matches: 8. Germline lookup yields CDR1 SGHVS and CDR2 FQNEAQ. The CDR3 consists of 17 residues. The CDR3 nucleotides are TGTGCCAGCAGCTTAGCCCCCGGACAGGGGGCGCAGTACGAGCAGTACTTC. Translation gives CASSLAPGQGAQYEQYF. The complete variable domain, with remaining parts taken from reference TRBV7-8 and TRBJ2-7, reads GAGVSQSPRYKVAKRGQDVALRCDPISGHVSLFWYQQALGQGPEFLTYFQNEAQLDKSGLPSDRFFAERPEGSVSTLKIQRTQQEDSAVYLCASSLAPGQGAQYEQYFGPGTRLTVT.

The CDR3 reads CASSFLDRALEGLYGENIQYF. The CDR3 region has the DNA TGCGCCAGCAGCTTTCTGGACAGGGCGCTCGAGGGGTTGTATGGGGAAAACATTCAGTACTTC. The chain has TRBV5-1 and TRBJ2-4; 8 bases are shared with TRBD1. The trim removed 2 bases at V and 5 bases at J, leaving 24 bases unmatched. There are 21 residues in the CDR3. Germline V gene data show CDR1 as SGHRS and CDR2 as YFSETQ.

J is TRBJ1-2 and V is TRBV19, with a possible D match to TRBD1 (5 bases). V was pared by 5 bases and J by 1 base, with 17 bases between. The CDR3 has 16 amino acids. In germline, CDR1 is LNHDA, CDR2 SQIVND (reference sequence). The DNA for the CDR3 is TGTGCCAGTAGTGAAAGGGTAGGGGCTGTTAACTATGGCTACACCTTC. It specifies CASSERVGAVNYGYTF.

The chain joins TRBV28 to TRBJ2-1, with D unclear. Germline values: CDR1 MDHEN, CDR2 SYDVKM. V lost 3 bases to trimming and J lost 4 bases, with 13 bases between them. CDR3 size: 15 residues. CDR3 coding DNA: TGTGCCAGCAGTTTCGGCCCACGACTGTACAATGAGCAGTTCTTC. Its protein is CASSFGPRLYNEQFF.